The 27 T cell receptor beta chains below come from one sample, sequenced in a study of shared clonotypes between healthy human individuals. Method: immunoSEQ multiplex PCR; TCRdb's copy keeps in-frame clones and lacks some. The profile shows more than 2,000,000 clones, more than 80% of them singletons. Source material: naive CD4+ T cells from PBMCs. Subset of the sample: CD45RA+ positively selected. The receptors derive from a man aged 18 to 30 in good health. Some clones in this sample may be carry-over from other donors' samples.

The CDR3 bases are TGTGCCAGCAGCTCCAGCGGGAGGCTAACCTACGAGCAGTACTTC. Translation: CASSSSGRLTYEQYF. The chain carries TRBV7-2 and TRBJ2-7; 9 bases agree with TRBD2. The CDR3 is made up of 15 amino acids. CDR1 and CDR2 (germline): SGHTA, FQGNSA. Trimming cost V 4 bases and J 2 bases; bases outside gene matches: 6.

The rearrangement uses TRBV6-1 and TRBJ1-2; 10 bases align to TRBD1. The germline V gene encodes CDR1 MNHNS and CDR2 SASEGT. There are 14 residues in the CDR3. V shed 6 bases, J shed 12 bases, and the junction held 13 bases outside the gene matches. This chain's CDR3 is CASRDPGTGDFNTF. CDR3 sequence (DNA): TGTGCCAGCAGAGATCCCGGGACAGGGGATTTTAACACCTTC.

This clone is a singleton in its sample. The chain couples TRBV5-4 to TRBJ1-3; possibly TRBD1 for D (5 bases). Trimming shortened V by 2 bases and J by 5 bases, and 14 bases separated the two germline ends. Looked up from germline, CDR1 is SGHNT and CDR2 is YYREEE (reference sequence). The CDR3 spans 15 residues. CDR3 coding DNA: TGTGCCAGCAGCTTAGAGGGGACGGGACGAAACACCATATATTTT. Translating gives CASSLEGTGRNTIYF.

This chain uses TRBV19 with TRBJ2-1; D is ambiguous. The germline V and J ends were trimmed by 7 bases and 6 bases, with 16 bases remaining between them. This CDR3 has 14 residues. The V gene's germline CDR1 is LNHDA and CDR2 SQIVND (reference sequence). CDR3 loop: CASKDPQATNEQFF. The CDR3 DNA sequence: TGTGCCAGTAAGGACCCCCAAGCGACCAATGAGCAGTTCTTC.

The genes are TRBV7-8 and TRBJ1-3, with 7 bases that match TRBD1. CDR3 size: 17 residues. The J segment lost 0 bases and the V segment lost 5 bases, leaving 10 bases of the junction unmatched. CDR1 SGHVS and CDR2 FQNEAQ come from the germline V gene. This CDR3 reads CASSPRTGQVSGNTIYF. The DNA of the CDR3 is TGTGCCAGCAGCCCGCGGACAGGCCAAGTCTCTGGAAACACCATATATTTT.

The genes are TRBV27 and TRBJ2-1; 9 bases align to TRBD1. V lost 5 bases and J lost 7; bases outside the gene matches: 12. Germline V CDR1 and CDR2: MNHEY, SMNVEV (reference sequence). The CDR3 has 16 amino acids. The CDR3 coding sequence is TGTGCCAGCAGTGGACCGGGACAGGGTCGAATGAATGAGCAGTTCTTC. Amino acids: CASSGPGQGRMNEQFF.

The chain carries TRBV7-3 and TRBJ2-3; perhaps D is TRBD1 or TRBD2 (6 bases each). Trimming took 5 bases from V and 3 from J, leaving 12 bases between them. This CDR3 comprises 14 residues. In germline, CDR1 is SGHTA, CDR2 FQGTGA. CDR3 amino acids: CASSEGGWTDTQYF. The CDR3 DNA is TGTGCCAGCAGCGAGGGGGGTTGGACAGATACGCAGTATTTT.

The CDR3 nucleotides read TGTGCCAGCAGTTACTCTTCAGGGGGAAGGGGAGCTTTCTTT. It yields the protein CASSYSSGGRGAFF. V gene TRBV28 combines with J gene TRBJ1-1; 7 bases are shared with TRBD1. CDR1 MDHEN and CDR2 SYDVKM come from the germline V gene. CDR3 length equals 14 residues. V was clipped by 4 bases and J by 10 bases; unmatched bases: 12.

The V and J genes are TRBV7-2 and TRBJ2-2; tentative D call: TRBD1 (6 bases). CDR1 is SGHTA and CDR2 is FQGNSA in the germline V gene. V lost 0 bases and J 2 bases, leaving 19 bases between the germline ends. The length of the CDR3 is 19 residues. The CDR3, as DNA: TGTGCCAGCAGCTTAGCGGGGGCCTTGGGACATATTAACACCGGGGAGCTGTTTTTT. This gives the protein CASSLAGALGHINTGELFF.

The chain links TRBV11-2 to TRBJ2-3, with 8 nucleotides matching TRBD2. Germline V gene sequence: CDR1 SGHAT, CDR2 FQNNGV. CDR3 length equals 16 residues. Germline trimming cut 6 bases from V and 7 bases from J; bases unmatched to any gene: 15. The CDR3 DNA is TGTGCCAGCAGATCTCCCCGGGGGGCGGGGGGTTATACGCAGTATTTT. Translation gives CASRSPRGAGGYTQYF. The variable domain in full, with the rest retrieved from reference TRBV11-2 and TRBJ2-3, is EAGVAQSPRYKIIEKRQSVAFWCNPISGHATLYWYQQILGQGPKLLIQFQNNGVVDDSQLPKDRFSAERLKGVDSTLKIQPAKLEDSAVYLCASRSPRGAGGYTQYFGPGTRLTVL.

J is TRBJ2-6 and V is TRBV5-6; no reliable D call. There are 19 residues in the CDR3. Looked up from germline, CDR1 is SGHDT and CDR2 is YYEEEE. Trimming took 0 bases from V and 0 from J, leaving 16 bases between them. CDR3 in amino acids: CASSLELRSRSSGANVLTF. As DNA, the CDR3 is TGTGCCAGCAGCTTGGAACTCAGGTCGAGGAGCTCTGGGGCCAACGTCCTGACTTTC.

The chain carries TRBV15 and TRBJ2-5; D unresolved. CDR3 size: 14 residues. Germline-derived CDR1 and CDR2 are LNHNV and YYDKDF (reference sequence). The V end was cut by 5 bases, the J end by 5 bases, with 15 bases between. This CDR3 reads CATSSWGTGETQYF. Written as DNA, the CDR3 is TGTGCCACCAGCTCTTGGGGTACCGGGGAGACCCAGTACTTC.

CDR3 coding DNA: TGTGCCAGCAGTCTGACAGTCCCTTACTACGAGCAGTACTTC. Translation: CASSLTVPYYEQYF. The chain combines TRBV28 with TRBJ2-7; possible D gene TRBD1, 5 bases. Trimming took 5 bases from V and 3 from J, leaving 14 bases between them. This CDR3 has 14 amino acids. Germline assignment: CDR1 MDHEN and CDR2 SYDVKM.

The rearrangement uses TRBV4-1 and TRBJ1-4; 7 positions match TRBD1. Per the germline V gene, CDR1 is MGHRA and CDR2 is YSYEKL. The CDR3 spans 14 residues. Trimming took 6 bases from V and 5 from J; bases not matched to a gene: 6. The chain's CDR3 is CASSRLTGNEKLFF. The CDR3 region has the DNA TGCGCCAGCAGTCGATTGACAGGGAATGAAAAACTGTTTTTT.

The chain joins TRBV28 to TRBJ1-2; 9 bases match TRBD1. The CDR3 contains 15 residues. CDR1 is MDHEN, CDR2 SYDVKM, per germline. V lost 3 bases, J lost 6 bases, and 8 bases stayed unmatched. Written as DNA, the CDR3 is TGTGCCAGCAGTTTTGCGCGGGACAGGGTGAATGGCTACACCTTC. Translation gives CASSFARDRVNGYTF.

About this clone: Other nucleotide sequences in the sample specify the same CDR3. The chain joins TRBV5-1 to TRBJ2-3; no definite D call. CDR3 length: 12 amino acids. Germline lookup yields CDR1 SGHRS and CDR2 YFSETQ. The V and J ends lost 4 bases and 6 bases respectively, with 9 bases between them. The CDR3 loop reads CASSPDLDTQYF. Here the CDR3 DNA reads TGCGCCAGCAGCCCCGATTTGGATACGCAGTATTTT.

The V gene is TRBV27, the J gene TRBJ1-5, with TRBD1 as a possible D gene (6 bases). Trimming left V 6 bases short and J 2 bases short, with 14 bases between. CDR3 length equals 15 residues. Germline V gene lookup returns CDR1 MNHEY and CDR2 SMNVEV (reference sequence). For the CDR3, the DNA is TGTGCCAGCAGGCCGCTCAGGACAGGCAATCAGCCCCAGCATTTT. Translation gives CASRPLRTGNQPQHF.

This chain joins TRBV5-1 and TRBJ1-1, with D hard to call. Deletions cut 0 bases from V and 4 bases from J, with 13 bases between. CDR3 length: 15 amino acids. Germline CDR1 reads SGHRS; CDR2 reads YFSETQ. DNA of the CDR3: TGCGCCAGCAGCTTGGGGGCTGCCGGTGGCACTGAAGCTTTCTTT. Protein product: CASSLGAAGGTEAFF.

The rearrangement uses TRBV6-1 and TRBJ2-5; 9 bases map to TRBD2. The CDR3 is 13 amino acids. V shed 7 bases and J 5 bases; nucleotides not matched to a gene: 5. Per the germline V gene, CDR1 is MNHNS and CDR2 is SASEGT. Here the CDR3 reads CASTLSGRETQYF. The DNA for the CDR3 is TGTGCCAGCACCCTCAGCGGGAGGGAGACCCAGTACTTC.

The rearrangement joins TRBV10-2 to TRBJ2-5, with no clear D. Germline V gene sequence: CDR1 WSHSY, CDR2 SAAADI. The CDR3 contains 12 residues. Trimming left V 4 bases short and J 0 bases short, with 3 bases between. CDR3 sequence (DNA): TGCGCCAGCAGTGGGGACCAAGAGACCCAGTACTTC. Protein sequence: CASSGDQETQYF.

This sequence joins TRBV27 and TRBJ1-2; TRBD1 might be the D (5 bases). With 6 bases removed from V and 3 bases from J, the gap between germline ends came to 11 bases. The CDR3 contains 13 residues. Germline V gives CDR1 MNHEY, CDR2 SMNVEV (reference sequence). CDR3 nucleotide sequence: TGTGCCAGCAGACCGGACACCTACTATGGCTACACCTTC. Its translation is CASRPDTYYGYTF.

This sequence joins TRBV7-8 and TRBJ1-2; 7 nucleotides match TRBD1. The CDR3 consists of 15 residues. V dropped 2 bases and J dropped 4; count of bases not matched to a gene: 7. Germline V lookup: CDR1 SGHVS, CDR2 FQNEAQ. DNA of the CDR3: TGTGCCAGCAGCTTATTGCGGGACAGAACCTATGGCTACACCTTC. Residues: CASSLLRDRTYGYTF.

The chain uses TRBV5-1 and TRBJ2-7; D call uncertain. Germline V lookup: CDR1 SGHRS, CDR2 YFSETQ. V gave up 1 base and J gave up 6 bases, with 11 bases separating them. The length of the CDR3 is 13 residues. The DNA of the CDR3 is TGCGCCAGCAGCTTGACCTACCAATCCGAGCAGTACTTC. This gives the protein CASSLTYQSEQYF.

The CDR3 nucleotides are TGTGCCACCGGGGGACAGGTGATTACCCCCACTGAAGCTTTCTTT. It encodes CATGGQVITPTEAFF. The V call is TRBV6-1, the J call TRBJ1-1, with 8 positions matching TRBD1. This CDR3 comprises 15 residues. J lost 4 bases, V lost 10 bases, and 14 bases had no gene match. Germline loops: CDR1 MNHNS, CDR2 SASEGT.

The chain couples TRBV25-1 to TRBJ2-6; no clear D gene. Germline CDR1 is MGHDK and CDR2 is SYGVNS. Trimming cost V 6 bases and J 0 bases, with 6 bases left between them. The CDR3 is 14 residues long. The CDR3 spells CASRTNSGANVLTF. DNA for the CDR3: TGTGCCAGCAGGACGAACTCTGGGGCCAACGTCCTGACTTTC. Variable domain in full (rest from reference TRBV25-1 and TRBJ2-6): EADIYQTPRYLVIGTGKKITLECSQTMGHDKMYWYQQDPGMELHLIHYSYGVNSTEKGDLSSESTVSRIRTEHFPLTLESARPSHTSQYLCASRTNSGANVLTFGAGSRLTVL.

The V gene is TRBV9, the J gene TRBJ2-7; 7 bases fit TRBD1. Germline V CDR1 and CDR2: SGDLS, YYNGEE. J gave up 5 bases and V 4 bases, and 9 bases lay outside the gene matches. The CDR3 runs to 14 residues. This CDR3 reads CASSPLTGKNEQYF. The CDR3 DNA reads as TGTGCCAGCAGCCCCTTGACAGGGAAAAACGAGCAGTACTTC. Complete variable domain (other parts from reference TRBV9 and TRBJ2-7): DSGVTQTPKHLITATGQRVTLRCSPRSGDLSVYWYQQSLDQGLQFLIQYYNGEERAKGNILERFSAQQFPDLHSELNLSSLELGDSALYFCASSPLTGKNEQYFGPGTRLTVT.

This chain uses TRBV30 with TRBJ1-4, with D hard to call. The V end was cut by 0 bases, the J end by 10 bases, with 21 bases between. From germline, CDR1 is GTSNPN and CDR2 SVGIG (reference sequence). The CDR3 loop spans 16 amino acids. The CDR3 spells CAWSVDRAFPGGKLFF. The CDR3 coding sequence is TGTGCCTGGAGTGTAGACCGGGCGTTTCCTGGCGGAAAACTGTTTTTT.